This passage covers 16 T cell receptor beta chains from one sample sequenced in a study of control samples from healthy donors and cancer patients (dated by TCRdb to the early 2020s). Receptor libraries were prepared by the immunoSEQ multiplex PCR assay. Entries here come from immuneACCESS through TCRdb and include only in-frame sequences with V and J called. Some clones fail to appear in such tables; in the studies checked, an unresolved V gene covers under half of the shortfall, and the cause of the remainder is unknown. This sample holds 120,000 or so clones; approximately 90% were observed only once. 3.7% of the sample is held by the ten biggest clonotypes. Sequenced material: PBMCs. These receptors all stem from a woman aged 60-75 years with lung cancer.

The CDR3 coding sequence is TGTGCCACCGCGACGCAGGGTGACACTGAAGCTTTCTTT. It specifies CATATQGDTEAFF. V is TRBV15 and J is TRBJ1-1; tentatively, D is TRBD1 (5 bases). The CDR3 has 13 amino acids. V dropped 8 bases and J dropped 3 bases, with 13 bases sitting between them. Germline CDR1 and CDR2: LNHNV and YYDKDF (reference sequence). Using reference TRBV15 and TRBJ1-1 for the parts outside the CDR3, the full variable domain is DAMVIQNPRYQVTQFGKPVTLSCSQTLNHNVMYWYQQKSSQAPKLLFHYYDKDFNNEADTPDNFQSRRPNTSFCFLDIRSPGLGDTAMYLCATATQGDTEAFFGQGTRLTVV.

The chain employs TRBV2 and TRBJ1-5; D call uncertain. V was trimmed by 1 base and J by 11 bases, leaving 15 bases between them. CDR1 is SNHLY and CDR2 is FYNNEI in the germline V gene. The CDR3 covers 14 residues. This chain's CDR3 is CASSEGSREQSQHF. CDR3 DNA sequence: TGTGCCAGCAGTGAAGGGAGTAGGGAGCAGTCCCAGCATTTT.

The chain is built from TRBV2 and TRBJ1-1, with D possibly TRBD1 on 6 matching bases. The ends were cut back, 3 bases at V and 5 bases at J, with 13 bases in the middle. In germline, CDR1 is SNHLY, CDR2 FYNNEI. The CDR3 has 14 residues. The CDR3 here is CASSEGGGRTEAFF. The CDR3 DNA is TGTGCCAGCAGTGAGGGAGGGGGAAGAACTGAAGCTTTCTTT.

The V and J genes are TRBV7-2 and TRBJ2-7; unclear D gene. V lost 2 bases and J 2 bases, leaving 7 bases between the germline ends. CDR1 SGHTA and CDR2 FQGNSA come from the germline V gene. This CDR3 contains 13 residues. The CDR3 loop is CASSLSQTYEQYF. CDR3 DNA: TGTGCCAGCAGCTTATCGCAGACCTACGAGCAGTACTTC.

The chain couples TRBV6-5 to TRBJ1-1; 7 bases agree with TRBD1. J lost 0 bases, V lost 2 bases, and 3 bases had no gene match. Germline CDR1 MNHEY, CDR2 SVGAGI. The CDR3 consists of 15 residues. DNA of the CDR3: TGTGCCAGCAGTTACCTGGACAGGCTGAACACTGAAGCTTTCTTT. It encodes CASSYLDRLNTEAFF.

The chain recombines TRBV19 with TRBJ1-3; D is unclear. V shed 3 bases and J shed 0 bases, with 12 bases lying between them. This CDR3 has 16 amino acids. Germline V gene lookup returns CDR1 LNHDA and CDR2 SQIVND (reference sequence). The CDR3 DNA is TGTGCCAGTAGTATTAATATCCGGAGCTCTGGAAACACCATATATTTT. It is translated as CASSINIRSSGNTIYF.

The chain joins TRBV7-9 to TRBJ1-2, with D possibly matching TRBD1 (6 bases). The CDR3 sequence is 18 residues long. Germline V gene lookup returns CDR1 SEHNR and CDR2 FQNEAQ (reference sequence). Trimming shortened V by 5 bases and J by 0 bases, and 22 bases separated the two germline ends. Here the CDR3 reads CASSGIQGVLPTNYGYTF. CDR3 in DNA: TGTGCCAGCAGCGGGATACAGGGCGTTCTACCTACTAACTATGGCTACACCTTC.

The chain recombines TRBV28 with TRBJ2-1, with D possibly being TRBD2 (5 bases). The ends were cut back, 3 bases at V and 2 bases at J, with 14 bases in the middle. The CDR3 totals 16 residues. Germline V lookup: CDR1 MDHEN, CDR2 SYDVKM. CDR3 loop: CASSFPGASPYNEQFF. DNA of the CDR3: TGTGCCAGCAGTTTCCCCGGTGCTAGCCCCTACAATGAGCAGTTCTTC.

The chain joins TRBV3-1 (or the pseudogene TRBV3-2) to TRBJ1-5, with no clear D. In germline, CDR1 is LGHDT, CDR2 YNNKEL (reference sequence). Deletions cut 0 bases from V and 6 bases from J, with 9 bases between. This CDR3 spans 14 amino acids. CDR3 residues: CASSQDAGFQPQHF. DNA of the CDR3: TGTGCCAGCAGCCAAGACGCGGGGTTTCAGCCCCAGCATTTT.

The chain combines TRBV3-1 (or the pseudogene TRBV3-2) with TRBJ2-7, with TRBD2 identical over 11 bases. The CDR3 consists of 14 residues. Per the germline V gene, CDR1 is LGHDT and CDR2 is YNNKEL (reference sequence). After removal of 6 bases from V and 3 bases from J, the junction contained 4 bases not matched to a gene. Here the CDR3 reads CASRQTSGNYEQYF. In DNA, the CDR3 is TGTGCCAGCAGGCAGACTAGCGGGAACTACGAGCAGTACTTC.

The gene calls are TRBV2 and TRBJ1-2; D gene ambiguous. V dropped 2 bases and J dropped 7 bases, with 11 bases sitting between them. The CDR3 has 13 amino acids. Germline V gene sequence: CDR1 SNHLY, CDR2 FYNNEI. CDR3 region: CASSEWWQPGYTF. As DNA, the CDR3 is TGTGCCAGCAGTGAATGGTGGCAGCCTGGCTACACCTTC.

This sequence joins TRBV5-4 and TRBJ1-1, with D tentatively TRBD1 (6 bases). V gave up 0 bases and J gave up 3 bases, with 18 bases separating them. The germline CDR1 and CDR2 sequences are SGHNT and YYREEE (reference sequence). CDR3 length equals 17 residues. The CDR3 loop reads CASSLADGGHLHTEAFF. The DNA for the CDR3 is TGTGCCAGCAGCTTGGCCGATGGGGGGCATTTACACACTGAAGCTTTCTTT.

The chain combines TRBV7-2 with TRBJ2-3; TRBD2 matches at 7 bases. Germline assignment: CDR1 SGHTA and CDR2 FQGNSA. The CDR3 is 19 residues long. V lost 4 bases and J lost 3; bases outside the gene matches: 19. The CDR3 protein is CASSSGLPGLVLHTDTQYF. The CDR3 DNA reads TGTGCCAGCAGCTCAGGGCTACCCGGACTAGTCTTGCATACAGATACGCAGTATTTT.

This clone was seen once. V usage is TRBV5-4 and J usage is TRBJ2-1; perhaps TRBD2 as D (7 bases). With 4 bases removed from V and 0 bases from J, the gap between germline ends came to 14 bases. CDR3 length: 16 amino acids. Looked up from germline, CDR1 is SGHNT and CDR2 is YYREEE (reference sequence). The CDR3: CASSPGGGASYNEQFF. The CDR3 coding sequence is TGTGCCAGCAGCCCTGGAGGGGGGGCCTCCTACAATGAGCAGTTCTTC. Combining the CDR3 with reference TRBV5-4 and TRBJ2-1 gives the whole variable domain ETGVTQSPTHLIKTRGQQVTLRCSSQSGHNTVSWYQQALGQGPQFIFQYYREEENGRGNFPPRFSGLQFPNYSSELNVNALELDDSALYLCASSPGGGASYNEQFFGPGTRLTVL.

Only a few counts were recorded for this clone. The V call is TRBV21-1, the J call TRBJ2-3. TRBV21-1 is an annotated pseudogene. This CDR3 is built from 14 residues. In DNA, the CDR3 is TGTGCCAGCAGACCCCACGTTAAGGCAGATACGCAGTATTTT. It is translated as CASRPHVKADTQYF.

Comments on this clone: A junction boundary mismatches the germline segment, possibly from a read error. The rearrangement uses TRBV7-2 and TRBJ1-2; D perhaps matches TRBD1 (5 bases). Germline assignment: CDR1 SGHTA and CDR2 FQGNSA. This CDR3 is 14 amino acids long. CDR3 bases: TGTGCCGGCAGCTTGGGGCCAGGCTACTATGGCTACACCTTC. It is translated as CAGSLGPGYYGYTF. The complete variable domain, with remaining parts taken from reference TRBV7-2 and TRBJ1-2, reads GAGVSQSPSNKVTEKGKDVELRCDPISGHTALYWYRQSLGQGLEFLIYFQGNSAPDKSGLPSDRFSAERTGGSVSTLTIQRTQQEDSAVYLCAGSLGPGYYGYTFGSGTRLTVV.